Below are 9 T cell receptor beta chains sequenced from a single sample in a study of blood T cell repertoires in COVID-19. Profiled with immunoSEQ multiplex PCR; TCRdb holds only in-frame clones, not every one. The repertoire holds 100,000 to 120,000 clones, approximately 65% seen once, with under 10% in the top ten. What was sequenced was peripheral blood. These receptors were collected from a woman aged 55-70 years with acute or convalescent COVID-19.

This chain joins TRBV30 and TRBJ1-2, with D unresolved. Germline CDR1 is GTSNPN and CDR2 is SVGIG (reference sequence). The CDR3 totals 12 residues. Between the trimmed V and J ends, which lost 3 bases and 2 bases, there was a span of 7 bases. The chain's CDR3 is CAWSRGNYGYTF. The CDR3 bases are TGTGCCTGGAGCCGGGGAAACTATGGCTACACCTTC. The whole variable domain, remainder taken from reference TRBV30 and TRBJ1-2, is SQTIHQWPATLVQPVGSPLSLECTVEGTSNPNLYWYRQAAGRGLQLLFYSVGIGQISSEVPQNLSASRPQDRQFILSSKKLLLSDSGFYLCAWSRGNYGYTFGSGTRLTVV.

The chain couples TRBV6-2 or TRBV6-3 to TRBJ2-5, with a tentative D call TRBD2 (5 bases). The CDR3 length is 17 residues. V gave up 6 bases and J gave up 0 bases, with 20 bases separating them. In germline, CDR1 is MNHEY, CDR2 SVGEGT. The CDR3 DNA reads as TGTGCCAGCAGCCAAACGGGGTATAGGGCGCACCAAGAGACCCAGTACTTC. Amino acid sequence: CASSQTGYRAHQETQYF.

Note on this clone: Sequence at one end of the junction differs from germline and may be a read error. V and J are TRBV6-1 and TRBJ1-5; D perhaps matches TRBD1 (6 bases). CDR1 and CDR2 (germline): MNHNS, SASEGT. This CDR3 spans 11 amino acids. In DNA form, the CDR3 reads TGTGCCAGCAGTGACCAAACAGGGAGAGAGTTT. Translation: CASSDQTGREF.

This clone turned up a few times. J is TRBJ1-3 and V is TRBV12-3 or TRBV12-4; D gene uncertain. V was cut by 10 bases and J by 0 bases, with 10 bases left in between. The length of the CDR3 is 13 residues. CDR3 in DNA: TGTGCCATCACGGTTATCTCTGGAAACACCATATATTTT. Protein product: CAITVISGNTIYF.

The genes are TRBV4-1 and TRBJ1-5; 7 bases fit TRBD1. Germline-derived CDR1 and CDR2 are MGHRA and YSYEKL. The junction had 9 bases not matched to a gene; V was cut back by 0 bases and J by 4 bases. The CDR3 covers 17 residues. CDR3 nucleotides: TGCGCCAGCAGCCAAGAATTTGGAGGGGGCATAAATCAGCCCCAGCATTTT. It is translated as CASSQEFGGGINQPQHF.

This clone was detected ten times or more. This chain uses TRBV3-1 (or the pseudogene TRBV3-2) with TRBJ2-3; D is possibly TRBD2 (6 bases). There are 16 residues in the CDR3. Trimming shortened V by 3 bases and J by 6 bases, and 19 bases separated the two germline ends. Looked up from germline, CDR1 is LGHDT and CDR2 is YNNKEL (reference sequence). CDR3 protein: CASSHMAAGTRDTQYF. Here the CDR3 DNA reads TGTGCCAGCAGCCACATGGCGGCGGGGACCAGGGATACGCAGTATTTT.

The chain recombines TRBV19 with TRBJ1-2; TRBD1 agrees at 9 bases. The germline V gene encodes CDR1 LNHDA and CDR2 SQIVND (reference sequence). This CDR3 contains 16 residues. The junction had 10 bases not matched to a gene; V was cut back by 4 bases and J by 4 bases. CDR3 DNA sequence: TGTGCCAGTAGTACATTACAGGGGGCCCTCCTCTATGGCTACACCTTC. The encoded protein is CASSTLQGALLYGYTF.

The chain has TRBV27 and TRBJ1-2; D uncertain. Germline V gene lookup returns CDR1 MNHEY and CDR2 SMNVEV (reference sequence). Between the trimmed V and J ends, which lost 7 bases and 7 bases, there was a span of 13 bases. This CDR3 comprises 12 residues. CDR3: CASTTRGSGYTF. CDR3 nucleotide sequence: TGTGCCAGCACCACGCGGGGTTCTGGCTACACCTTC.

The chain carries TRBV5-1 and TRBJ2-3, with 8 bases fitting TRBD1. The CDR3 runs to 14 residues. V dropped 2 bases and J dropped 5; count of bases not matched to a gene: 4. Per the germline V gene, CDR1 is SGHRS and CDR2 is YFSETQ. Written as DNA, the CDR3 is TGCGCCAGCAGCTTTGGGACAGGCCGAGATACGCAGTATTTT. Translation gives CASSFGTGRDTQYF.